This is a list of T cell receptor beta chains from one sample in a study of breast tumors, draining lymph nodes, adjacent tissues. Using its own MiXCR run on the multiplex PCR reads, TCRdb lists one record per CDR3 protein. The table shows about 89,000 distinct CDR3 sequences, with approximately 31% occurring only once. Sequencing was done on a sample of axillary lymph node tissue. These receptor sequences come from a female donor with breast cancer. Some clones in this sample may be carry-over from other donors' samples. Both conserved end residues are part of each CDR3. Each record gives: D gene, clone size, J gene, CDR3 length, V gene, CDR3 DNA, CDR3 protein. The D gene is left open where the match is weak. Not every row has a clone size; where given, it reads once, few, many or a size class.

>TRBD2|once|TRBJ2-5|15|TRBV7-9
TGTGCCAGCAGCTCAAGCGGGAGCTCCTACAATGAGCAGCACTTC
CASSSSGSSYNEQHF
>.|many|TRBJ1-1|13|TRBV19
TGTGCCATCAAACGGACAGTGAACACTGAAGCTTTCTTT
CAIKRTVNTEAFF
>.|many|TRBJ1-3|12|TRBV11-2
TGTGCCAGCAGCTTATCCCGGAACACCATATATTTT
CASSLSRNTIYF
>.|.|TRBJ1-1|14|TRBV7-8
TGTGCCAGCAGCTTATCGGAGCTCAACACTGAAGCTTTCTTT
CASSLSELNTEAFF
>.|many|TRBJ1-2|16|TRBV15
TGTGCCACCAGCAGAGATAGGGTTGGGACACGAGATGGCTACACCTTC
CATSRDRVGTRDGYTF
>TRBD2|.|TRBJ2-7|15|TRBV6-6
TGTGCCAGCAGTTATTCTAGCGGGGGAGCCTACGAGCAGTACTTC
CASSYSSGGAYEQYF
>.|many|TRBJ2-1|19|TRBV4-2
TGTGCCAGCAGCCATTTTCCGCCCTCTGGGGCGAGGGAGGTTAATGAGCAGTTCTTC
CASSHFPPSGAREVNEQFF
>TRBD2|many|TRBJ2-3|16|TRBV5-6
TGTGCCAGCAGCTCCGGGGGACTACCGAGCACAGATACGCAGTATTTT
CASSSGGLPSTDTQYF
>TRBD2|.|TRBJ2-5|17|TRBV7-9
TGTGCCAGCAGCACGGGACTAGCGGGAGGGCCTATAGAGACCCAGTACTTC
CASSTGLAGGPIETQYF
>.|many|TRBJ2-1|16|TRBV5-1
TGCGCCAGCAGCGAACCCCAGGGTCCTTCCTACAATGAGCAGTTCTTC
CASSEPQGPSYNEQFF
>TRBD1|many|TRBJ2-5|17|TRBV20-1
TGCAGTGCTAGACCAGACAGGGGGCGTCCGGACGAAGAGACCCAGTACTTC
CSARPDRGRPDEETQYF
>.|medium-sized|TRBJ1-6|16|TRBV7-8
TGTGCCAGCAGCTTCCCGGTAGGGGACCCGAATTCACCCCTCCACTTT
CASSFPVGDPNSPLHF
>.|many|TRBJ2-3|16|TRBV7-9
TGTGCCAGCAGCTTATCTGCAGGGTTTTTTCCAGATACGCAGTATTTT
CASSLSAGFFPDTQYF
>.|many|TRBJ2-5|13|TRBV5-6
TGTGCCAGCAGCTTGGTAGGGGAAGAGACCCAGTACTTC
CASSLVGEETQYF
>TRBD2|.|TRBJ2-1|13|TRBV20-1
TGCAGTGCGCCCCTAGCGGGAGTACGTGAGCAGTTCTTC
CSAPLAGVREQFF
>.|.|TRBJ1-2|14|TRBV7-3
TGTGCCAGCAGCTTAGATTCAGAGGGCGGTGGCTACACCTTC
CASSLDSEGGGYTF
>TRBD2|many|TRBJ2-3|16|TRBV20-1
TGCAGTGCTAGAGACAATAGCGGGAGGGCCAAGGATACGCAGTATTTT
CSARDNSGRAKDTQYF
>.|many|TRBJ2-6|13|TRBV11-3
TGTGCCAGCAGCCGCCTTGGGGCCAACGTCCTGACTTTC
CASSRLGANVLTF
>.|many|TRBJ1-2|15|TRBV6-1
TGTGCCAGCAGTGAAGGACCTTCCCTCGGCTATGGCTACACCTTC
CASSEGPSLGYGYTF
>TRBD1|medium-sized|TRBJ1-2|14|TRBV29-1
TGCAGCGTTGATATCGGGACAGGGCAGGGGGGCTACACCTTC
CSVDIGTGQGGYTF
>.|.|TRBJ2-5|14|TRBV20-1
TGCAGTGCCCCCTGGAATCCGGGGCAAGAGACCCAGTACTTC
CSAPWNPGQETQYF
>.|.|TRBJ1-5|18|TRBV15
TGTGCCACCATAGGGACGGGGGGGGGTGAATATAGCAATCAGCCCCAGCATTTT
CATIGTGGGEYSNQPQHF
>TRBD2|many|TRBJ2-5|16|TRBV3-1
TGTGCCAGCAGCTTGACCGGGACTAGAAATGAAGAGACCCAGTACTTC
CASSLTGTRNEETQYF
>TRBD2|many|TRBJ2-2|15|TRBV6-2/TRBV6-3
TGTGCCAGCAGTCCAAGCGGGAGAGGCACCGGGGAGCTGTTTTTT
CASSPSGRGTGELFF
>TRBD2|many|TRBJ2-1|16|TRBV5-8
TGTGCCAGCACCGCAATAGCGGGAGTGGACTACAATGAGCAGTTCTTC
CASTAIAGVDYNEQFF
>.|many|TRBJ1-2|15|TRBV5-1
TGCGCCAGCAGCTTCGCCCCGGACGGGTCCAATGGCTACACCTTC
CASSFAPDGSNGYTF
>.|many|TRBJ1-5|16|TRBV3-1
TGTGCCAGCAGCCGAACCCGGGACATAGAATTTCAGCCCCAGCATTTT
CASSRTRDIEFQPQHF
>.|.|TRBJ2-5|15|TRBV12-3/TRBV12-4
TGTGCCTCCGGCCCGGGGGACGGAGGAGAGGAGACCCAGTACTTC
CASGPGDGGEETQYF
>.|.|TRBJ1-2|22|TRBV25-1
TGTGCCAGCAGTGAAGGTGGGGGGACCACTGAAGCTTTCTTATGTGCTAACTATGGCTACACCTTC
CASSEGGGTTEAFLCANYGYTF
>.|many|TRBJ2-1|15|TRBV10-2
TGCGCCAGCAGTGATGGAGGGGGCGCGTACAATGAGCAGTTCTTC
CASSDGGGAYNEQFF
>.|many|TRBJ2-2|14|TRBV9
TGTGCCAGCAGCGTTTGGGCGAACACCGGGGAGCTGTTTTTT
CASSVWANTGELFF
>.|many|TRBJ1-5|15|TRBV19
TGTGCCAGTACCCATTGGGGGGGGAGCAATCAGCCCCAGCATTTT
CASTHWGGSNQPQHF
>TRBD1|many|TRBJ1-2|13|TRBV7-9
TGTGCCAGCAGCACGGGACAGGGGATTGGCTACACCTTC
CASSTGQGIGYTF
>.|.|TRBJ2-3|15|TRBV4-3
TGCTCCAGCAGCCAAAAACAGAGGGCCGGGGATACGCAGTATTTT
CSSSQKQRAGDTQYF
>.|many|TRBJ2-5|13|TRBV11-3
TGTGCCAGCAGCTTAGTGCGGCAAGAGACCCAGTACTTC
CASSLVRQETQYF
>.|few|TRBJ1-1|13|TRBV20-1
TGCAGTGCTAGAGAAGACAGCAACACTGAAGCTTTCTTT
CSAREDSNTEAFF
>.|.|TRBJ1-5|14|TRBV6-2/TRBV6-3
TGTGCCAGCAGGCCAGGGTTGGAGGGCCAGCCCCAGCATTTT
CASRPGLEGQPQHF
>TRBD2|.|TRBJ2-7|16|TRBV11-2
TGTGCCAGCAGGGGTACTAGCGGGTGGGGCTCCTACGAGCAGTACTTC
CASRGTSGWGSYEQYF
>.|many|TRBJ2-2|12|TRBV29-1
TGCAGCGTTCACTGGTACACCGGGGAGCTGTTTTTT
CSVHWYTGELFF
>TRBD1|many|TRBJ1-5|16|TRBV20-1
TGCAGTGCTAGATCCTACACAGGGGCGAGCAATCAGCCCCAGCATTTT
CSARSYTGASNQPQHF
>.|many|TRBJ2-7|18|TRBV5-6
TGTGCCAGCAGCTCACCCCTTAGCGGTGAGGCCCTAACCTACGAGCAGTACTTC
CASSSPLSGEALTYEQYF
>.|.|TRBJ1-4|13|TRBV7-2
TGTGCCAGCAGCTCAACCCTGCTCGAAAAACTGTTTTTT
CASSSTLLEKLFF
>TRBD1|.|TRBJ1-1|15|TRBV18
TGTGCCAGCTCACCAAGGACAGGGGGCGGCACTGAAGCTTTCTTT
CASSPRTGGGTEAFF
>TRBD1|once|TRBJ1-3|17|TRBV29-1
TGCAGCGTTGAAGGTGGTCGAGACGGGACAGAAGGAAACACCATATATTTT
CSVEGGRDGTEGNTIYF
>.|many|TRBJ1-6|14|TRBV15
TGTGCCACCAGCAGAGACATAATTAATTCACCCCTCCACTTT
CATSRDIINSPLHF
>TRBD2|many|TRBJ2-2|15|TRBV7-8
TGTGCCAGCAACCGACTAGCGGCCCACACCGGGGAGCTGTTTTTT
CASNRLAAHTGELFF
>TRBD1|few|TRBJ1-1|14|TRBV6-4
TGTGCCAGCAGTGACACGGACAGGGGCACTGAAGCTTTCTTT
CASSDTDRGTEAFF